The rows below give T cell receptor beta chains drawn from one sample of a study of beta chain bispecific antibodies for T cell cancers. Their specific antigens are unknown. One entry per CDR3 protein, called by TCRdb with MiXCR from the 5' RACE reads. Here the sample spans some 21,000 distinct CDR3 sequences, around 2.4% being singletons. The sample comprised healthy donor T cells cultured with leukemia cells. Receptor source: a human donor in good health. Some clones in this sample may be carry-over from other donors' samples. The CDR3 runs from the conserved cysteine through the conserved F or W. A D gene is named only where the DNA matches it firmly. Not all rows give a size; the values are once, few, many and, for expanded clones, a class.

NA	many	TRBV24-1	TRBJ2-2	CATSDVTGGPEDSGELFF	TGTGCCACCAGTGACGTCACCGGGGGCCCTGAAGACTCCGGGGAGCTGTTTTTT
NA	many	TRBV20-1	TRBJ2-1	CSASYRRGYEQFF	TGCAGTGCTAGCTACCGAAGAGGCTATGAGCAGTTCTTC
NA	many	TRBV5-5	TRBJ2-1	CASSSRYNEQFF	TGTGCCAGCAGTTCTCGTTACAATGAGCAGTTCTTC
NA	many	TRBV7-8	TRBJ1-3	CASSKSAGTGNTIYF	TGTGCCAGCAGCAAATCAGCGGGCACTGGAAACACCATATATTTT
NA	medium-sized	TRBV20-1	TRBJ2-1	CSARLAGSEQFF	TGCAGTGCTAGACTAGCCGGCAGTGAGCAGTTCTTC
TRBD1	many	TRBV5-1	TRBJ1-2	CASSSGTGVYGYTF	TGCGCCAGCAGCTCTGGGACAGGGGTATATGGCTACACCTTC
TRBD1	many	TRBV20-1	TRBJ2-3	CSAILGQVGSTDTQYF	TGCAGTGCGATATTGGGACAGGTGGGGAGCACAGATACGCAGTATTTT
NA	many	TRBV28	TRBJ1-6	CASGPVGSPLHF	TGTGCCAGCGGACCAGTCGGTTCACCCCTCCACTTT
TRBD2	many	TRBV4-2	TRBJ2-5	CASSRSGGPEQETQYF	TGTGCCAGCAGCCGGAGCGGGGGGCCCGAACAAGAGACCCAGTACTTC
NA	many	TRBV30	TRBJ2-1	CAWHTGLPVNNEQFF	TGTGCCTGGCACACGGGACTCCCCGTTAACAATGAGCAGTTCTTC
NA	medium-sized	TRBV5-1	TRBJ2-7	CASSHSTVSRSYEQYF	TGCGCCAGCAGCCATTCGACAGTCAGCCGTTCCTACGAGCAGTACTTC
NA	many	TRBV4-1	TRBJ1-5	CASSPGGINQPQHF	TGCGCCAGCAGCCCCGGGGGAATAAATCAGCCCCAGCATTTT
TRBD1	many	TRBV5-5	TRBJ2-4	CASSFIAPGTGVNIQYF	TGTGCCAGCAGCTTTATAGCGCCCGGGACAGGGGTTAACATTCAGTACTTC
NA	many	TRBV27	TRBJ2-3	CASSLDSDRGQDTQYF	TGTGCCAGCAGTTTAGATAGCGACCGGGGGCAGGATACGCAGTATTTT
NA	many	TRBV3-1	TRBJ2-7	CASSQGTYSYEQYF	TGTGCCAGCAGCCAAGGGACCTATTCCTACGAGCAGTACTTC
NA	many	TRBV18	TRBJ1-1	CASSPPGQWGGDAEAFF	TGTGCCAGCTCACCACCGGGCCAATGGGGGGGTGACGCTGAAGCTTTCTTT
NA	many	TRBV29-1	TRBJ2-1	CSVETGFDEQFF	TGCAGCGTTGAAACCGGCTTCGATGAGCAGTTCTTC
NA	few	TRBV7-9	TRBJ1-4	CASSSGSEKLFF	TGTGCCAGCAGCTCTGGCAGTGAAAAACTGTTTTTT
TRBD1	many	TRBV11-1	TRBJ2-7	CASTLRQGAYEQYF	TGTGCCAGCACCCTAAGACAGGGGGCCTACGAGCAGTACTTC
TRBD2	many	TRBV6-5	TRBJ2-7	CASSYSSSGVYEQYF	TGTGCCAGCAGTTACTCGAGTAGCGGGGTATACGAGCAGTACTTC
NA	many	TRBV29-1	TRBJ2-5	CSVLDGGLIQETQYF	TGCAGCGTTCTCGACGGGGGGCTGATACAAGAGACCCAGTACTTC
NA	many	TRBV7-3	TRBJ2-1	CASSFQGGNEQFF	TGTGCCAGCAGCTTTCAGGGGGGAAATGAGCAGTTCTTC
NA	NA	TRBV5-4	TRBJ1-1	CASSQVRGGDAEAFF	TGTGCCAGCAGCCAAGTTCGTGGAGGGGACGCTGAAGCTTTCTTT
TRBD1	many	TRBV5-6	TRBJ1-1	CASSLAFQGAMNTEAFF	TGTGCCAGCAGCTTGGCTTTCCAGGGGGCTATGAACACTGAAGCTTTCTTT
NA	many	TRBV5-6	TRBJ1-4	CASSQGVEKLFF	TGTGCCAGCAGCCAAGGGGTGGAAAAACTGTTTTTT
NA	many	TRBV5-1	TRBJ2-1	CASSSGDRSYNEQFF	TGCGCCAGCAGTTCAGGAGACCGCTCCTACAATGAGCAGTTCTTC
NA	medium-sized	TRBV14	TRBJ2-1	CASSQETGDSYNEQFF	TGTGCCAGCAGCCAAGAAACTGGGGACTCCTACAATGAGCAGTTCTTC
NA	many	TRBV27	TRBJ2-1	CASSSEGGDYNEQFF	TGTGCCAGCAGTTCGGAAGGGGGAGACTACAATGAGCAGTTCTTC
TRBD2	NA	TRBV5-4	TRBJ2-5	CASSLNSGGAPQETQYF	TGTGCCAGCAGCCTCAATAGCGGGGGGGCTCCTCAAGAGACCCAGTACTTC
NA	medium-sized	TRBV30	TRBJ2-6	CAWSVPGGRANVLTF	TGTGCCTGGAGTGTCCCTGGGGGTAGGGCCAACGTCCTGACTTTC
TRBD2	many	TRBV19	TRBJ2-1	CASTLSGGGLNEQFF	TGTGCCAGTACCCTCTCCGGCGGGGGGCTCAATGAGCAGTTCTTC
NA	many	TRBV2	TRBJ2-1	CASSDTPLYNEQFF	TGTGCCAGCAGTGATACCCCACTCTACAATGAGCAGTTCTTC
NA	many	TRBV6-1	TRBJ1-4	CASSDSRQSNKDNEKLFF	TGTGCCAGCAGTGATTCGAGACAGTCTAATAAGGATAATGAAAAACTGTTTTTT
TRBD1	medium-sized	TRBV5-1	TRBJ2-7	CASSYRDRSIYYEQYF	TGCGCCAGCAGTTACCGGGACAGGTCGATATACTACGAGCAGTACTTC
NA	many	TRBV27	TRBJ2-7	CASSPSRDSSYEQYF	TGTGCCAGCAGCCCCTCGCGGGACAGCTCCTACGAGCAGTACTTC
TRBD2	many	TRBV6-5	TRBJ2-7	CAAGVFTREQYF	TGTGCCGCGGGGGTCTTTACGCGCGAGCAGTACTTC
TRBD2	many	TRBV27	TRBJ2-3	CASSFLFGGESTDTQYF	TGTGCCAGCAGTTTCCTCTTTGGGGGGGAGAGCACAGATACGCAGTATTTT
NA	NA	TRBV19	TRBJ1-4	CASTNGVTNEKLFF	TGTGCCAGTACCAACGGGGTTACTAATGAAAAACTGTTTTTT
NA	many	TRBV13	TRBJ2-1	CASSRDRNSFEQFF	TGTGCCAGCAGCAGGGACCGAAATTCCTTCGAGCAGTTCTTC